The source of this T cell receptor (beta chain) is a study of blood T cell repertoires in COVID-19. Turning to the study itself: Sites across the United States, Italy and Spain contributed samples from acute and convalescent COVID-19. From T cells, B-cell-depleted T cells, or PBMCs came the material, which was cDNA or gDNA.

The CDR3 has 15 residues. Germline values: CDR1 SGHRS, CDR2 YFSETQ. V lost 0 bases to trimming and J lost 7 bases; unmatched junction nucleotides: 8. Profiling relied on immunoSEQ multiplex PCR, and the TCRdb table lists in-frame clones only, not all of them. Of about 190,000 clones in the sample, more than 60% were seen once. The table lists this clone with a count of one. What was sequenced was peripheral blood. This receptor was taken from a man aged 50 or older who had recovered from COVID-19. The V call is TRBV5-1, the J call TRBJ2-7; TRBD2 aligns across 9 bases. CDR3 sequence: CASSLGPSGNREQYF. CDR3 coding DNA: TGCGCCAGCAGCTTGGGACCTAGCGGGAACCGGGAGCAGTACTTC.